This TCR beta chain was retrieved from a study of sequential checkpoint blockade in melanoma. Study context: First-line arms were nivolumab then ipilimumab, or the reverse, randomized 1:1. Each arm's sequence ended with maintenance nivolumab.

The protocol was immunoSEQ multiplex PCR, while the TCRdb copy is restricted to in-frame clones and leaves out a portion. Altogether some 7,200 clones are present, roughly 74% being singletons, with the ten largest covering 7.4%. Noted treatment: randomized to nivolumab then ipilimumab (arm A) or the reverse (arm B). Patients had received no earlier DNA-damaging chemotherapy. Sorted cells were live CD3+CD8+, lacking CD19 and CD56, from PBMCs. This material consisted of CD8+ T cells sorted from blood (inferred from file names), taken from a patient given nivolumab and ipilimumab in sequence. This sequence was found in a human donor with melanoma.

The CDR3 protein is CASSSSDRGQGEQYF. The CDR3 bases are TGTGCCAGCAGCTCCTCGGACAGGGGGCAGGGGGAGCAGTACTTC. This rearrangement joins TRBV5-6 to TRBJ2-7; 11 positions match TRBD1. This CDR3 comprises 15 residues. Germline values: CDR1 SGHDT, CDR2 YYEEEE. V lost 3 bases and J lost 7; bases outside the gene matches: 9.